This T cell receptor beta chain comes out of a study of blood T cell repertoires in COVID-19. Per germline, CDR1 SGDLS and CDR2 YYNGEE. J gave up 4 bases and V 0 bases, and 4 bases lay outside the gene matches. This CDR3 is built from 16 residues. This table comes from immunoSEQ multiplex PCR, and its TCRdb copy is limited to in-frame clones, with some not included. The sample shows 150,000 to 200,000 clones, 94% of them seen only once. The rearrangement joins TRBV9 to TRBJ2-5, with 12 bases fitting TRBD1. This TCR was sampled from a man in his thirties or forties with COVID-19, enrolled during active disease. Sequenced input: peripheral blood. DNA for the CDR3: TGTGCCAGCAGCGTAGGGGGACAGGGGGCGTCAGAGACCCAGTACTTC. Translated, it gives CASSVGGQGASETQYF.